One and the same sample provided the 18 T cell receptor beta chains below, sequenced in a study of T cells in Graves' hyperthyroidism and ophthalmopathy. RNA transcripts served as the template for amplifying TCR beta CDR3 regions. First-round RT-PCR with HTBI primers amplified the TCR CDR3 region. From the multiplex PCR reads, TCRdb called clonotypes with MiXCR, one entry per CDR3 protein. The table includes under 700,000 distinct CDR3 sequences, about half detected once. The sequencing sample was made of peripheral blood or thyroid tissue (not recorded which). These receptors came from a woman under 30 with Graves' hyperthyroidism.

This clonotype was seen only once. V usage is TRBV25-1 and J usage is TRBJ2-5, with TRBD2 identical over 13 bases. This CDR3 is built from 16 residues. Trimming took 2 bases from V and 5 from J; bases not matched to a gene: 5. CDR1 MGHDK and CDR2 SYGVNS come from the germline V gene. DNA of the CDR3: TGTGCCAGCAGTGAAGGACTAGCGGGAGTTGGGGAGACCCAGTACTTC. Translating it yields CASSEGLAGVGETQYF.

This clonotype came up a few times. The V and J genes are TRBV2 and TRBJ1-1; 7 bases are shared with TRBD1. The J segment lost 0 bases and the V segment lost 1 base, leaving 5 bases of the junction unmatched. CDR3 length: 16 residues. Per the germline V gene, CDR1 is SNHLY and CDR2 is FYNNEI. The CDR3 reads CASSEGQGRVNTEAFF. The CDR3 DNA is TGTGCCAGCAGTGAAGGACAGGGCAGGGTGAACACTGAAGCTTTCTTT. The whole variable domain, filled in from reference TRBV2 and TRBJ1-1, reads EPEVTQTPSHQVTQMGQEVILRCVPISNHLYFYWYRQILGQKVEFLVSFYNNEISEKSEIFDDQFSVERPDGSNFTLKIRSTKLEDSAMYFCASSEGQGRVNTEAFFGQGTRLTVV.

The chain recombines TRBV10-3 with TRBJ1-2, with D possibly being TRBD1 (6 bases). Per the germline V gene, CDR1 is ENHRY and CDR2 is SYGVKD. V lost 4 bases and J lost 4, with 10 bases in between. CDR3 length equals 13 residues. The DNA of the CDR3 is TGTGCCATCAGTGCCCGGACAGTCTATGGCTACACCTTC. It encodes CAISARTVYGYTF.

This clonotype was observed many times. The CDR3 here is CASSIDLQGWGYTF. CDR3 coding DNA: TGTGCCAGCAGCATAGACCTACAGGGCTGGGGCTACACCTTC. This chain joins TRBV7-9 and TRBJ1-2; D may be TRBD1 (6 bases). The CDR3 has 14 residues. Deletions cut 5 bases from V and 8 bases from J, with 18 bases between. CDR1 SEHNR and CDR2 FQNEAQ come from the germline V gene (reference sequence).

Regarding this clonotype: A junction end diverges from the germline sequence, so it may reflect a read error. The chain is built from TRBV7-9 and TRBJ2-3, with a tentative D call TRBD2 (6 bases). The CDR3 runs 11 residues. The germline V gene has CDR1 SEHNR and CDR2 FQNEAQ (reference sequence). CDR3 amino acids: CASSSSAQVSF. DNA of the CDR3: TGTGCCAGCAGCTCTAGCGCCCAAGTCTCCTTT.

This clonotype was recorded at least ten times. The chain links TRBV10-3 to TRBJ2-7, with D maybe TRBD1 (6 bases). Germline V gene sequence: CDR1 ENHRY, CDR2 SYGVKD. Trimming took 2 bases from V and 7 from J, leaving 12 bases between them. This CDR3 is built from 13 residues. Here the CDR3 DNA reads TGTGCCATCAGTGAGAGGGGGATATCAGAGCAGTACTTC. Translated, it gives CAISERGISEQYF.

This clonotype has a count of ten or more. CDR3 loop: CASSGGSTNEKLFF. In DNA form, the CDR3 reads TGTGCCAGCAGTGGTGGCTCAACTAATGAAAAACTGTTTTTT. The rearrangement uses TRBV2 and TRBJ1-4; D is uncertain. Germline CDR1 SNHLY, CDR2 FYNNEI. The CDR3 is made up of 14 amino acids. Trimming cost V 4 bases and J 0 bases, with 6 bases left between them.

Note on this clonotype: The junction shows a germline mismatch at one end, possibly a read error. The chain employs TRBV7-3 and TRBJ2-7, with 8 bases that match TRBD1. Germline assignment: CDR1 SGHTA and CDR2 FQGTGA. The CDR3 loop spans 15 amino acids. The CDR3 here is CASSRTGTGPYEQYF. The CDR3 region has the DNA TGCGCCAGCAGCCGAACCGGGACAGGTCCCTACGAGCAGTACTTC.

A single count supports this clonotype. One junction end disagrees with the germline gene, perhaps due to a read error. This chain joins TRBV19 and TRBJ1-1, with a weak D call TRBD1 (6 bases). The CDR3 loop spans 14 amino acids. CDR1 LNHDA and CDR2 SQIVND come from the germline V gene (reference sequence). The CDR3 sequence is CAGSPTGRSTEAFF. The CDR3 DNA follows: TGTGCCGGTAGCCCAACAGGGCGGAGCACTGAAGCTTTCTTT. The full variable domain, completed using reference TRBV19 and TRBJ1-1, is DGGITQSPKYLFRKEGQNVTLSCEQNLNHDAMYWYRQDPGQGLRLIYYSQIVNDFQKGDIAEGYSVSREKKESFPLTVTSAQKNPTAFYLCAGSPTGRSTEAFFGQGTRLTVV.

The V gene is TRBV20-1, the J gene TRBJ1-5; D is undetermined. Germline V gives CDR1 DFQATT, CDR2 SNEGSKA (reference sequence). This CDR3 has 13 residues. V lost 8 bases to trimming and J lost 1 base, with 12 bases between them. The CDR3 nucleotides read TGCAGTACAAAGGACGTGAGCAATCAGCCCCAGCATTTT. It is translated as CSTKDVSNQPQHF.

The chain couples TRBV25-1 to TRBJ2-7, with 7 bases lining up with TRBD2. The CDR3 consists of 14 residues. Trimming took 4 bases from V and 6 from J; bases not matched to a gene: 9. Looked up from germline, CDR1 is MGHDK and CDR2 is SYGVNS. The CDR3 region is CASSGTGGRGEQYF. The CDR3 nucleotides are TGTGCCAGCAGTGGTACCGGCGGGAGAGGCGAGCAGTACTTC.

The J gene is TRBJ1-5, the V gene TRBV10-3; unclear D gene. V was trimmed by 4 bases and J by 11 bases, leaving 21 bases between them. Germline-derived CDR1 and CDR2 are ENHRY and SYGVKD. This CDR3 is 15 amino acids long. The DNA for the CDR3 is TGTGCCATCAGTGGGACTAGCGGGAGCCAAGAGACCCAGCATTTT. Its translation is CAISGTSGSQETQHF.

The chain's CDR3 is CASSLGRDRRYSNQPQHF. CDR3 DNA: TGTGCCAGCAGCTTGGGACGGGACAGAAGGTATAGCAATCAGCCCCAGCATTTT. V gene TRBV7-3 combines with J gene TRBJ1-5; TRBD1 matches 7 bases. CDR1 and CDR2 (germline): SGHTA, FQGTGA. The J segment lost 0 bases and the V segment lost 3 bases, leaving 11 bases of the junction unmatched. The CDR3 consists of 18 residues.

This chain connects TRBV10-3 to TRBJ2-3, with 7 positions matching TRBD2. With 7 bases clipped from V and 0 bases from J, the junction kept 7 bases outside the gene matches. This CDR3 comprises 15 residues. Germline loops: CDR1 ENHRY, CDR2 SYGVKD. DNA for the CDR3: TGTGCCATCATGGCGGGCGGGAGCAGCACAGATACGCAGTATTTT. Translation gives CAIMAGGSSTDTQYF.

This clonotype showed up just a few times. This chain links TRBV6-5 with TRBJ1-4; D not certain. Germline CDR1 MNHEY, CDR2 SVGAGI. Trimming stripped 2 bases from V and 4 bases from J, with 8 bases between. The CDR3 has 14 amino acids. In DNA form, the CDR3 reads TGTGCCAGCAGTTACGGCAGCCTTAATGAAAAACTGTTTTTT. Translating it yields CASSYGSLNEKLFF.

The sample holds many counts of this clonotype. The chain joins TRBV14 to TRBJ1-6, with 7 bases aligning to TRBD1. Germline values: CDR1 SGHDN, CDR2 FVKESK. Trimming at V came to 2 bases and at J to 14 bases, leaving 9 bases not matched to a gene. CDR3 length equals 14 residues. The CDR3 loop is CASSQRQGIVALHF. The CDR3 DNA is TGTGCCAGCAGCCAACGACAGGGAATAGTTGCCCTCCACTTT.

CDR3 in amino acids: CASSQEHSGGFVELFF. In DNA, the CDR3 is TGTGCCAGCAGCCAAGAACATAGCGGAGGGTTCGTTGAGCTGTTTTTT. This chain connects TRBV7-3 to TRBJ2-2; D perhaps matches TRBD2 (6 bases). Germline V gene sequence: CDR1 SGHTA, CDR2 FQGTGA. V shed 5 bases and J shed 11 bases, with 24 bases lying between them. There are 16 residues in the CDR3.

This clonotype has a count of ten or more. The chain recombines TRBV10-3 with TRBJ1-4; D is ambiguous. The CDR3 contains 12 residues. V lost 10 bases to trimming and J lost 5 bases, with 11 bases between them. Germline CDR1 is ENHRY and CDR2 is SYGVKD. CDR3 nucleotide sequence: TGTGCCACTGGGAGGGCGAATGAAAAACTGTTTTTT. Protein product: CATGRANEKLFF.